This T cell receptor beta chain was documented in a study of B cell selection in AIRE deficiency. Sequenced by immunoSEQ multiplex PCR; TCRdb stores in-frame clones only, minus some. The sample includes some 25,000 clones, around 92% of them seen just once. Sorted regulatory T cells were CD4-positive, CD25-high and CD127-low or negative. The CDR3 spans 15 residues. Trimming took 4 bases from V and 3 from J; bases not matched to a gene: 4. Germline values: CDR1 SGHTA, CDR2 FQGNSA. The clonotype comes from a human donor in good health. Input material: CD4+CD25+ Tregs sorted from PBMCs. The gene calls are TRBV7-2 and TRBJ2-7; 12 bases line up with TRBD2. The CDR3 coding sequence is TGTGCCAGCAGCTCTCAACTAGCGGGGGGCTACGAGCAGTACTTC. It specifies CASSSQLAGGYEQYF. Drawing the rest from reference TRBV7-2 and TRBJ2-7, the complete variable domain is GAGVSQSPSNKVTEKGKDVELRCDPISGHTALYWYRQSLGQGLEFLIYFQGNSAPDKSGLPSDRFSAERTGGSVSTLTIQRTQQEDSAVYLCASSSQLAGGYEQYFGPGTRLTVT.